This T cell receptor (beta chain) was identified in a study of cytomegalovirus exposure and HLA in healthy donors. About the study: Early on, a data release was issued that held tens of millions of unique TCRs from HLA-typed donors. Study outcomes and limitations: In a later analysis, V- and J-gene trimming of beta chains associated with a DCLRE1C missense variant, replicated independently. Researchers had no immune exposure information except CMV serostatus available. Several of the most significant clusters appeared linked to common viral pathogens, based on a later analysis.

It was with 60 Vbeta and 13 Jbeta primers that the PCR ran. The protocol was immunoSEQ multiplex PCR, while the TCRdb copy is restricted to in-frame clones and leaves out a portion. This table holds 200,000 to 250,000 clones, 65% to 90% found once. In this sample, this clone turned up once. Antigen specificity is unknown. V lost 0 bases, J lost 3 bases, and 15 bases stayed unmatched. CDR1 MNHEY and CDR2 SMNVEV come from the germline V gene (reference sequence). The CDR3 loop spans 21 amino acids. This sequence was found in a girl aged 10-17 years in good health and CMV-seronegative. This rearrangement joins TRBV27 to TRBJ1-4; 11 bases are a match to TRBD1. The sample was PBMCs. CDR3 loop: CASSLSFDPRDRGLANEKLFF. CDR3 bases: TGTGCCAGCAGTTTATCGTTTGACCCGCGGGACAGGGGGTTGGCTAATGAAAAACTGTTTTTT.